This T cell receptor (beta chain) was found in a study of human T cells and chemical hapten exposure. Germline CDR1 and CDR2: SEHNR and FQNEAQ (reference sequence). The length of the CDR3 is 16 residues. V gave up 4 bases and J gave up 0 bases, with 14 bases separating them. This clonotype was counted ten times or more. TCRdb re-called the RACE reads with MiXCR, one entry per CDR3 protein. The table lists about 120,000 distinct CDR3 sequences, approximately 12% of them singletons, with around 2.8% in the top ten. The time point denotes: pre-sensitization, week 0. Documented treatment: therapeutic diphenylcyclopropenone sensitization with weekly scalp DPC. Total RNA came from unfractionated whole blood.

The origin of this receptor is a young woman with alopecia areata. Some clones in this sample may be carry-over from other donors' samples. This chain joins TRBV7-9 and TRBJ2-3; maybe TRBD2 (5 bases). The sample in question was whole blood, obtained in connection with sensitization to the hapten diphenylcyclopropenone (DPC). In DNA form, the CDR3 reads TGTGCCAGCAGCTATTGGACGGGGTGGAGCACAGATACGCAGTATTTT. It translates to CASSYWTGWSTDTQYF.